Listed below are T cell receptor beta chains from one sample, sequenced in a study of blood T cell repertoires in COVID-19. The protocol was immunoSEQ multiplex PCR, while the TCRdb copy is restricted to in-frame clones and leaves out a portion. Here the sample spans 350,000 to 500,000 clones, more than 70% being singletons. The sequenced material came from PBMCs or T cells enriched from blood (not recorded which). The receptors come from a young woman who had been exposed to COVID-19. Each CDR3 is given with its conserved first and last residue. D genes are given only for firm matches. A clone size is listed for some rows: how often the clone was seen (once, few, many), or a class if it is expanded.

size: once; V: TRBV5-6; J: TRBJ2-1; D: TRBD1; DNA: TGTGCCAGCAGCCCGGGACAGGGTGATTACAATGAGCAGTTCTTC; CDR3: CASSPGQGDYNEQFF
size: .; V: TRBV20-1; J: TRBJ1-4; D: .; DNA: TGCAGTGCTACTGACAGAGGAAATGAAAAACTGTTTTTT; CDR3: CSATDRGNEKLFF
size: .; V: TRBV28; J: TRBJ1-4; D: TRBD1; DNA: TGTGCCAGCAGTTTTGGCCCGACAGGGTCTAATGAAAAACTGTTTTTT; CDR3: CASSFGPTGSNEKLFF
size: .; V: TRBV18; J: TRBJ2-1; D: TRBD1; DNA: TGTGCCAGCTCACCACCGTTCTGGGACAGGGGGCGGGATGAGCAGTTCTTC; CDR3: CASSPPFWDRGRDEQFF
size: .; V: TRBV7-2; J: TRBJ1-1; D: .; DNA: TGTGCCAGCAGCTTAGTCGGGAACACTGAAGCTTTCTTT; CDR3: CASSLVGNTEAFF
size: .; V: TRBV4-1; J: TRBJ2-1; D: TRBD1; DNA: TGCGCCAGCAGCCAAGTTGGGACAGGCGGTTACAATGAGCAGTTCTTC; CDR3: CASSQVGTGGYNEQFF
size: .; V: TRBV6-2/TRBV6-3; J: TRBJ2-7; D: .; DNA: TGTGCCAGCAGTTACGTCAGGGGCCCCTACGAGCAGTACTTC; CDR3: CASSYVRGPYEQYF
size: .; V: TRBV29-1; J: TRBJ2-3; D: TRBD2; DNA: TGCAGCGTTGGCGGGGGTAGCACAGATACGCAGTATTTT; CDR3: CSVGGGSTDTQYF
size: .; V: TRBV11-3; J: TRBJ2-3; D: TRBD2; DNA: TGTGCCAGCAGCCCCACTAGCGGGAGAACCACAGATACGCAGTATTTT; CDR3: CASSPTSGRTTDTQYF
size: .; V: TRBV6-5; J: TRBJ2-7; D: TRBD2; DNA: TGTGCCAGCAGTTACGATGCGGGGGGGTCCTACGAGCAGTACTTC; CDR3: CASSYDAGGSYEQYF
size: .; V: TRBV2; J: TRBJ2-3; D: .; DNA: TGTGCCAGCAGTGAGTCAGTCTCAACAGATACGCAGTATTTT; CDR3: CASSESVSTDTQYF
size: .; V: TRBV7-2; J: TRBJ2-3; D: .; DNA: TGTGCCAGCAGCTTGGCGGCGGGGATTAGCACAGATACGCAGTATTTT; CDR3: CASSLAAGISTDTQYF
size: .; V: TRBV7-9; J: TRBJ1-3; D: .; DNA: TGTGCCAGCAGCTTACCCGCCCTGGGGGGTCCCGGAAACACCATATATTTT; CDR3: CASSLPALGGPGNTIYF
size: .; V: TRBV5-8; J: TRBJ2-3; D: .; DNA: TGTGCCAGCAGCTTGCGCAGAACAGATACGCAGTATTTT; CDR3: CASSLRRTDTQYF
size: .; V: TRBV7-9; J: TRBJ1-2; D: .; DNA: TGTGCCAGCAGCTTAGCTCTCGGGAGCTATGGCTACACCTTC; CDR3: CASSLALGSYGYTF
size: .; V: TRBV4-3; J: TRBJ1-6; D: .; DNA: TGCGCCAGCAGCCAAGATCCCCCAGGCTTCCCCCTCCACTTT; CDR3: CASSQDPPGFPLHF
size: .; V: TRBV7-7; J: TRBJ1-3; D: .; DNA: TGTGCTAGCAGCTTAGGACACTCTGGAAACACCATATATTTT; CDR3: CASSLGHSGNTIYF
size: few; V: TRBV15; J: TRBJ2-1; D: .; DNA: TGTGCCACCAGCAGTGTTATGGGGGACAACTACAATGAGCAGTTCTTC; CDR3: CATSSVMGDNYNEQFF
size: .; V: TRBV5-1; J: TRBJ1-5; D: .; DNA: TGCGCCAGCAGCTTGGGACCCAGACAGGAGGATCAGCCCCAGCATTTT; CDR3: CASSLGPRQEDQPQHF
size: .; V: TRBV7-9; J: TRBJ2-1; D: .; DNA: TGTGCCAGCAGCTTAGTTAGCAAAGGGAGCTCCTACAATGAGCAGTTCTTC; CDR3: CASSLVSKGSSYNEQFF
size: .; V: TRBV19; J: TRBJ1-1; D: TRBD1; DNA: TGTGCCAGTAGTGTCGACCGGGACAGGGGGAACACTGAAGCTTTCTTT; CDR3: CASSVDRDRGNTEAFF
size: .; V: TRBV10-3; J: TRBJ2-2; D: .; DNA: TGTGCCATCAGTGAGTCGGCCCCAGGGGCTATCACCGGGGAGCTGTTTTTT; CDR3: CAISESAPGAITGELFF
size: .; V: TRBV7-2; J: TRBJ2-1; D: TRBD2; DNA: TGTGCCAGCAGCTCATCGGGACTAGCGGGGGGCGAGCAGTTCTTC; CDR3: CASSSSGLAGGEQFF
size: few; V: TRBV18; J: TRBJ2-3; D: TRBD2; DNA: TGTGCCAGCTCACCGACTAGCGGGGGCACAGATACGCAGTATTTT; CDR3: CASSPTSGGTDTQYF
size: .; V: TRBV7-7; J: TRBJ2-3; D: .; DNA: TGTGCCAGCAGCTTAGCCGACGCGGCAGATACGCAGTATTTT; CDR3: CASSLADAADTQYF
size: .; V: TRBV9; J: TRBJ2-3; D: TRBD2; DNA: TGTGCCAGCAGCGTAGAGTCGGGAGGAGACGCCTTCACAGATACGCAGTATTTT; CDR3: CASSVESGGDAFTDTQYF
size: .; V: TRBV19; J: TRBJ1-5; D: TRBD1; DNA: TGTGCCAGTAGTCTGACAGGGACGGGCAATCAGCCCCAGCATTTT; CDR3: CASSLTGTGNQPQHF
size: .; V: TRBV19; J: TRBJ2-7; D: TRBD1; DNA: TGTGCCAGTAGGGAAACAGGGGGCAGGTCCTACGAGCAGTACTTC; CDR3: CASRETGGRSYEQYF
size: .; V: TRBV2; J: TRBJ2-1; D: .; DNA: TGTGCCAGCAGCCGGTACAATGAGCAGTTCTTC; CDR3: CASSRYNEQFF
size: .; V: TRBV7-3; J: TRBJ2-7; D: TRBD1; DNA: TGTGCCAGCAGCTTAACCGGGACAGGGTCCTACGAGCAGTACTTC; CDR3: CASSLTGTGSYEQYF
size: once; V: TRBV10-3; J: TRBJ2-7; D: .; DNA: TGTGCCATCAGTGAGTCGGTTTTAGGGGGCGAGCAGTACTTC; CDR3: CAISESVLGGEQYF
size: .; V: TRBV7-2; J: TRBJ2-1; D: TRBD2; DNA: TGTGCCAGCAGCTCACCGGGGACTAGAACACTCAGTGAGCAGTTCTTC; CDR3: CASSSPGTRTLSEQFF
size: .; V: TRBV7-3; J: TRBJ2-5; D: TRBD2; DNA: TGTGCCAGCAGCCCCTCACTAGCGGGCCAAGAGACCCAGTACTTC; CDR3: CASSPSLAGQETQYF
size: .; V: TRBV10-3; J: TRBJ1-1; D: TRBD1; DNA: TGTGCCATCAGTGAGAACAGGGGGTCGGTCACTGAAGCTTTCTTT; CDR3: CAISENRGSVTEAFF
size: .; V: TRBV6-5; J: TRBJ1-1; D: .; DNA: TGTGCCAGCAGCAGGACGGGGGTAGTGAACACTGAAGCTTTCTTT; CDR3: CASSRTGVVNTEAFF
size: once; V: TRBV18; J: TRBJ1-6; D: .; DNA: TGTGCCAGCTCACCACAGGAGACTAATTCACCCCTCCACTTT; CDR3: CASSPQETNSPLHF